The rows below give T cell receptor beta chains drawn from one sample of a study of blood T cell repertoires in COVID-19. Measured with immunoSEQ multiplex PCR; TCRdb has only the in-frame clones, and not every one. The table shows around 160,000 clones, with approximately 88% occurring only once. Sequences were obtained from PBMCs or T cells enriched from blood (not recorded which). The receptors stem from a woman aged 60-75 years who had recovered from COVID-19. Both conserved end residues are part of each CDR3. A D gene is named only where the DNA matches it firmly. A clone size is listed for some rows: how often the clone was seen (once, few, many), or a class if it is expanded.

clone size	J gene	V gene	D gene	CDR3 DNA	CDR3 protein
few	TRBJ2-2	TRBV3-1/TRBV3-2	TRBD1	TGTGCCAGCAGTAGGACCGGGACAGGGGGGACCGGGGAGCTGTTTTTT	CASSRTGTGGTGELFF
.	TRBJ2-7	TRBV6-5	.	TGTGCCAGCATCCGAGACAGACAAGGCCGAGAGCAGTACTTC	CASIRDRQGREQYF
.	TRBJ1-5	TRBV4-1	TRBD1	TGCGCCAGCAGCCTCGGGACAGGGGAGAGATGGTATCAGCCCCAGCATTTT	CASSLGTGERWYQPQHF
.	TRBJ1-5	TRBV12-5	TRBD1	TGTGCTAGTGGTTTGTCGGACAGGGGACGCAATCAGCCCCAGCATTTT	CASGLSDRGRNQPQHF
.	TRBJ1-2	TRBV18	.	TGTGCCAGCTCACCCCCGAACGTTGTAGCCCAAGGCTACACCTTC	CASSPPNVVAQGYTF
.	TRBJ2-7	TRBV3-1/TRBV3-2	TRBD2	TGTGCCAGCAGCCAAGATCTAGCGGGGGTGGGCGAGCAGTACTTC	CASSQDLAGVGEQYF
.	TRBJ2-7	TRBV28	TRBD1	TGTGCCAGCAGCCCAGGACAGGGGGTCGAGCAGTACTTC	CASSPGQGVEQYF
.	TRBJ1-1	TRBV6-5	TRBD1	TGTGCCAGCAGTTACCCGGACAGGGAAGCTTTCTTT	CASSYPDREAFF
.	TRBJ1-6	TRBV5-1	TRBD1	TGCGCCAGCAGCTTGGATCAGGGGGCGGCCTCACCCCTCCACTTT	CASSLDQGAASPLHF
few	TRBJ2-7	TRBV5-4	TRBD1	TGTGCCAGCAGCTTGGCGGGGACAGGGAACTACGAGCAGTACTTC	CASSLAGTGNYEQYF
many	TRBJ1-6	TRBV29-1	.	TGCAGCGCGACAGTTGACTATAATTCACCCCTCCACTTT	CSATVDYNSPLHF
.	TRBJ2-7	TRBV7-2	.	TGTGCCAGCAGCTTAGCAGGGGGCGGAGGGACCAGGCCCTACGAGCAGTACTTC	CASSLAGGGGTRPYEQYF
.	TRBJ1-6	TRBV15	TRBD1	TGTGCCACCAGCACAATCAGGACAGGAAATTCACCCCTCCACTTT	CATSTIRTGNSPLHF
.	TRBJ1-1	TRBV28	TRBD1	TGTGCCAGCAGTTTGATGGGACAGGGAACCGAAGCTTTCTTT	CASSLMGQGTEAFF
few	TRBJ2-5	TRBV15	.	TGTGCCACCAGCAGAGATCAAGCATTAGAAGAGACCCAGTACTTC	CATSRDQALEETQYF
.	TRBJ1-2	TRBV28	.	TGTGCCTCGGACAGCAACCTCTATGGCTACACCTTC	CASDSNLYGYTF
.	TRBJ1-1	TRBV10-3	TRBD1	TGTGCCATCAGACCTGGGACAGGGGAAGCTTTCTTT	CAIRPGTGEAFF
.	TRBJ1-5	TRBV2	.	TGTGCCAGCACTAGGGGAATTAGCAATCAGCCCCAGCATTTT	CASTRGISNQPQHF
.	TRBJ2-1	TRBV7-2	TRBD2	TGTGCCAGCAGCTATGGACTAGTCTACAATGAGCAGTTCTTC	CASSYGLVYNEQFF
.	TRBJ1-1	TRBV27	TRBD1	TGTGCCAGCAGTTTCCAAGGGGGCGGCACTGAAGCTTTCTTT	CASSFQGGGTEAFF
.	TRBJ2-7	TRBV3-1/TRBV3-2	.	TGTGCCAGCAGCCAATCTAGTTCCTACGAGCAGTACTTC	CASSQSSSYEQYF
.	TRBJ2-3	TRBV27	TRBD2	TGTGCCAGCAGTAAATGGACTAGCGGCTACACAGATACGCAGTATTTT	CASSKWTSGYTDTQYF
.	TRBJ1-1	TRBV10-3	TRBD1	TGTGCCATCACCCCGGGACAGGGGGGTTCGAGCACTGAAGCTTTCTTT	CAITPGQGGSSTEAFF
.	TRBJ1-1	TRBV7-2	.	TGTGCCAGCAGCTTAGGACAGCTCATTATGAACACTGAAGCTTTCTTT	CASSLGQLIMNTEAFF
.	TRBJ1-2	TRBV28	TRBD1	TGTGCCAGCCGCCGGACAGGCCTCTATGGCTACACCTTC	CASRRTGLYGYTF
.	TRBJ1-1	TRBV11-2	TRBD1	TGTGCCAGCAGCTTAGGGAACCAGGGGGCCGAAGCTTTCTTT	CASSLGNQGAEAFF
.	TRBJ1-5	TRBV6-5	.	TGTGCCAGCAACCTAGACAGTTACAATCAGCCCCAGCATTTT	CASNLDSYNQPQHF
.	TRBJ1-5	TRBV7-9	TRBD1	TGTGCCAGCAGCTCTAACCGGGACAGTAAAGGGAGCAATCAGCCCCAGCATTTT	CASSSNRDSKGSNQPQHF
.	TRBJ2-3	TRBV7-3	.	TGTGCCAGCAGCACCGGGCGGGGGCCCACAGATACGCAGTATTTT	CASSTGRGPTDTQYF
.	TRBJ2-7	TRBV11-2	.	TGTGCCAGCAGTCGACTCCGGGACTCAGCCTACGAGCAGTACTTC	CASSRLRDSAYEQYF
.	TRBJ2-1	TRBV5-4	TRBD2	TGTGCCAGCAGCTTGGGAACTAGCGGGACGAATGAGCAGTTCTTC	CASSLGTSGTNEQFF
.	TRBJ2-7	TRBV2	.	TGTGCCAGCGGACAGACCACCTACGAGCAGTACTTC	CASGQTTYEQYF
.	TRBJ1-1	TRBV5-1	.	TGCGCCAGCAGCGCCCTAGGTCCGGCGGACACTGAAGCTTTCTTT	CASSALGPADTEAFF
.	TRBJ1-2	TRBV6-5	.	TGTGCCAGCTTAGGGACTCCTAACTATGGCTACACCTTC	CASLGTPNYGYTF
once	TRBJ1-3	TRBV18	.	TGTGCCAGCTCGCCAGCGAGCCTCACCTCTGGAAACACCATATATTTT	CASSPASLTSGNTIYF
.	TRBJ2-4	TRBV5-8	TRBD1	TGTGCCAGCAGCCTCAGGGGGAACATTCAGTACTTC	CASSLRGNIQYF
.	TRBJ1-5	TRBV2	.	TGTGCCAGCAGTGAATCCGGGGGGACAATCGGTCAGCCCCAGCATTTT	CASSESGGTIGQPQHF
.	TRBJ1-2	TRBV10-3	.	TGTGCCATTCTCGAGTCCGAGGGCTATGGCTACACCTTC	CAILESEGYGYTF